This T cell receptor (beta chain) was found in a study of identifying expanded T cells in peripheral blood (dated by TCRdb to the late 2010s). A note on the overall study: Separate aliquots of the same genomic DNA pool were sequenced to produce technical replicates, and four replicates were compared in pairs.

Deletion took 2 bases off V and 1 base off J, with a span of 6 bases between the germline ends. CDR1 and CDR2, looked up from the germline V gene, are KGHSH and LQKENI. The CDR3 contains 13 residues, cysteine and phenylalanine counted. CDR3 DNA only is kept here, 39 bases in frame from base 1. During the collection period, no immune events, such as infections, were documented for the healthy donors. Healthy-donor blood repertoires served as a training cohort to calibrate time-dependent variance in a beta-binomial model of T-cell clone differential abundance. The training cohort included 10 or so healthy donors, of whom 3 were female and 7 were male. Donor ages ranged from about 29 to 65 years, with an average of approximately 43 years. Whole blood, obtained from a commercial supplier, was collected from each healthy donor at three time points spaced roughly 2 weeks apart. Genomic DNA was extracted from unsorted whole blood for immunosequencing.

The immunoSEQ Assay, which relies on bias-controlled multiplex PCR amplification of genomic DNA, was used to profile TCRbeta CDR3 regions. Regarding the original processing steps: To quantify the absolute abundance of each unique TCRbeta CDR3 region, the sequences were collapsed and filtered. Differential abundance was assessed using a binomial (Fisher-equivalent) model and a beta-binomial model in which time-dependent variance fitted from healthy donors was added. Any clone with fewer than 5 combined templates was excluded, and a clone was called differentially abundant if its Benjamini-Hochberg FDR was below 0.01. In the beta-binomial model, variance was expressed as a function of the total template count across the two samples, in the form v = (b*log(k)+a)^2. As stored in TCRdb, this immuneACCESS dataset retains in-frame rearrangements with V and J assigned. A fraction of the clones does not appear; measured against another copy, unresolved V genes explain less than half of the discrepancy, and the remainder lacks a known reason. From that table come the V and J calls and clone size; the DNA was used to work out D and trimming. This sample has tens of thousands of clones in its table, and 65% to 90% of those were observed once. 14% of the sample goes to the ten largest clones.

General findings and caveats noted by the study authors: Across all healthy donors, variance in clone template counts between approximately 2-week samples was found to increase significantly with total template count. Across all healthy-donor time intervals, the beta-binomial model significantly cut both the number of clones called differentially abundant and the false-positive rate. Around 1.3 differentially abundant clones were flagged by the binomial model between technical replicates, whereas about 16 and 19 were flagged over roughly two weeks and four weeks, respectively. The authors expected that biological variance in healthy repertoires might rise further over much longer intervals, such as months to years.

A note on this clone: This clone's antigen is unknown. There are no base qualities to consult, and no much larger clone falls within one base.

The sequence derives from a person aged 18 to 70 in good health. The specimen was blood. Recombination joined TRBV18 with TRBJ2-7; a confident D gene designation cannot be given. DNA sequence: TGTGCCAGCTCACCATCACCTTCCTACGAGCAGTACTTC. Its protein product is CASSPSPSYEQYF.